This is a list of T cell receptor beta chains from one sample in a study of blood T cell repertoires in COVID-19. Assay used: immunoSEQ multiplex PCR; TCRdb lists only in-frame clones, some missing. The sample gives roughly 300,000 clones, roughly 86% of which show up once; about 9.8% is in the top ten. Sequencing used peripheral blood. These receptors were obtained from a man younger than 35 with active or convalescent COVID-19. The CDR3 runs from the conserved cysteine through the conserved F or W. Each record gives: CDR3 length, V gene, J gene, D gene, clone size, CDR3 protein, CDR3 DNA. A D gene is named only where the DNA matches it firmly. The listing skips clone size in some rows; elsewhere it reads once, few, many or a size class.

14	TRBV4-1	TRBJ1-5	NA	NA	CASRNTGPNQPQHF	TGCGCCAGCAGGAACACAGGGCCGAATCAGCCCCAGCATTTT
15	TRBV6-1	TRBJ2-5	TRBD1	NA	CASSEETGGQETQYF	TGTGCCAGCAGTGAAGAGACAGGGGGCCAAGAGACCCAGTACTTC
21	TRBV5-1	TRBJ2-7	TRBD2	NA	CASSLADRGLAGGPSFYEQYF	TGCGCCAGCAGCTTGGCCGACAGGGGACTAGCGGGGGGGCCGAGCTTCTACGAGCAGTACTTC
13	TRBV25-1	TRBJ1-1	TRBD1	NA	CASRESGGSEAFF	TGTGCCAGCAGAGAGTCAGGGGGATCTGAAGCTTTCTTT
14	TRBV10-2	TRBJ2-7	TRBD1	NA	CASSAGGSGYEQYF	TGCGCCAGCAGTGCAGGGGGCAGTGGCTACGAGCAGTACTTC
15	TRBV19	TRBJ2-7	NA	NA	CASSIEAGDPYEQYF	TGTGCCAGTAGTATAGAGGCAGGGGATCCCTACGAGCAGTACTTC
15	TRBV19	TRBJ2-4	TRBD1	NA	CASSNRQGLKNIQYF	TGTGCCAGTAGTAACCGACAGGGCCTTAAAAACATTCAGTACTTC
16	TRBV11-2	TRBJ2-7	TRBD2	NA	CASSLEAGLAAYEQYF	TGTGCCAGCAGCTTAGAGGCGGGACTAGCGGCCTACGAGCAGTACTTC
12	TRBV12-3/TRBV12-4	TRBJ2-2	NA	NA	CASRPGTGELFF	TGTGCCAGCAGACCAGGGACCGGGGAGCTGTTTTTT
14	TRBV7-9	TRBJ1-1	NA	NA	CASSLAGGGTEAFF	TGTGCCAGCAGTCTAGCTGGGGGCGGAACTGAAGCTTTCTTT
14	TRBV5-1	TRBJ2-1	NA	NA	CASSARDGFNEQFF	TGCGCCAGCAGTGCCAGGGATGGGTTCAATGAGCAGTTCTTC
15	TRBV5-4	TRBJ2-3	NA	NA	CASSLPGVGCDTQYF	TGTGCCAGCAGCTTACCAGGGGTGGGGTGTGATACGCAGTATTTT
14	TRBV7-2	TRBJ2-7	TRBD2	NA	CASSFYSGGYEQYF	TGTGCCAGCAGCTTTTACAGCGGGGGGTACGAGCAGTACTTC
14	TRBV7-8	TRBJ2-7	TRBD2	NA	CASSLGGTTYEQYF	TGTGCCAGCAGCTTAGGGGGGACTACCTACGAGCAGTACTTC
13	TRBV13	TRBJ2-7	TRBD2	NA	CASSHGTSNEQYF	TGTGCCAGCAGCCATGGGACTAGCAATGAGCAGTACTTC
19	TRBV2	TRBJ1-2	NA	NA	CASINLGYRGIWANYGYTF	TGTGCCAGCATCAATCTAGGTTATAGGGGAATATGGGCGAACTATGGCTACACCTTC
15	TRBV6-5	TRBJ2-3	NA	many	CASRPTSSSTDTQYF	TGTGCCAGCAGACCCACTAGCTCGAGCACAGATACGCAGTATTTT
20	TRBV24-1	TRBJ2-2	TRBD2	NA	CATRSPSAGGHGANTGELFF	TGTGCCACCAGGAGCCCCTCAGCGGGGGGCCATGGTGCGAACACCGGGGAGCTGTTTTTT
15	TRBV10-1	TRBJ1-1	NA	NA	CASSEFGLTEAEAFF	TGCGCCAGCAGTGAATTCGGTCTAACGGAGGCTGAAGCTTTCTTT
16	TRBV20-1	TRBJ2-5	TRBD2	few	CSASPLAGAAQETQYF	TGCAGTGCTAGTCCCCTAGCGGGGGCCGCCCAAGAGACCCAGTACTTC
16	TRBV19	TRBJ2-1	TRBD1	NA	CASSTSRGQGRNEQFF	TGTGCCAGTAGTACAAGTCGGGGACAGGGGAGGAATGAGCAGTTCTTC
14	TRBV5-1	TRBJ1-2	TRBD1	NA	CASSLDRGLDGYTF	TGCGCCAGCAGCTTGGACAGGGGGCTCGATGGCTACACCTTC
15	TRBV7-9	TRBJ2-1	TRBD2	NA	CASSFSGGLDDEQFF	TGTGCCAGCAGCTTTAGCGGGGGCCTTGATGATGAGCAGTTCTTC
15	TRBV6-2/TRBV6-3	TRBJ1-5	TRBD1	NA	CASTPGGAGNQPQHF	TGTGCCAGCACCCCAGGGGGGGCTGGCAATCAGCCCCAGCATTTT
15	TRBV4-3	TRBJ1-6	NA	NA	CASSQVGDAISPLHF	TGCGCCAGCAGCCAAGTGGGAGATGCGATTTCACCCCTCCACTTT
14	TRBV5-5	TRBJ1-1	TRBD1	NA	CASSLRDRATEAFF	TGTGCCAGCAGCTTGCGCGACAGGGCCACTGAAGCTTTCTTT
12	TRBV7-6	TRBJ1-4	NA	NA	CASSSLDEKLFF	TGTGCCAGCAGCTCATTAGATGAAAAACTGTTTTTT
16	TRBV4-3	TRBJ2-7	NA	NA	CASSQDAATVAYEQYF	TGCGCCAGCAGCCAAGATGCTGCGACAGTGGCCTACGAGCAGTACTTC
12	TRBV20-1	TRBJ2-7	NA	NA	CSASTGSYEQYF	TGCAGTGCTAGTACAGGGTCCTACGAGCAGTACTTC
13	TRBV6-6	TRBJ1-4	NA	NA	CASSYGAEEKLFF	TGTGCCAGCAGTTACGGGGCCGAGGAAAAACTGTTTTTT
16	TRBV5-1	TRBJ1-5	NA	once	CASSEGSRGSNQPQHF	TGCGCCAGCAGTGAGGGGTCCAGGGGTAGCAATCAGCCCCAGCATTTT
15	TRBV3-1/TRBV3-2	TRBJ2-7	TRBD1	once	CASSRRGDRAYEQYF	TGTGCCAGCAGCCGCAGAGGGGACAGAGCCTACGAGCAGTACTTC
16	TRBV3-1/TRBV3-2	TRBJ1-1	TRBD1	NA	CASSLRGQASGTEAFF	TGTGCCAGCAGCCTCCGAGGACAGGCCTCGGGCACTGAAGCTTTCTTT
13	TRBV4-2	TRBJ2-7	NA	NA	CASSQTGSYEQYF	TGTGCCAGCAGCCAAACAGGATCCTACGAGCAGTACTTC
12	TRBV6-6	TRBJ2-3	NA	few	CASTPITDTQYF	TGTGCCAGCACCCCCATTACAGATACGCAGTATTTT
15	TRBV2	TRBJ2-7	TRBD1	NA	CASSENTGGTYEQYF	TGTGCCAGCAGTGAGAATACAGGGGGGACCTACGAGCAGTACTTC
12	TRBV12-3/TRBV12-4	TRBJ1-3	NA	NA	CASNGLGNTIYF	TGTGCCAGCAACGGTCTAGGAAACACCATATATTTT
12	TRBV6-5	TRBJ1-1	NA	NA	CASSPFGTEAFF	TGTGCCAGCAGTCCGTTCGGTACTGAAGCTTTCTTT
15	TRBV14	TRBJ2-3	TRBD2	NA	CASSRTLAGTDTQYF	TGTGCCAGCAGCCGAACTCTAGCGGGCACAGATACGCAGTATTTT
16	TRBV4-3	TRBJ2-4	NA	NA	CASSQSGQIAKNIQYF	TGCGCCAGCAGCCAATCAGGACAAATAGCCAAAAACATTCAGTACTTC
14	TRBV14	TRBJ1-4	NA	few	CASSPLGTDEKLFF	TGTGCCAGCAGCCCCCTGGGGACTGATGAAAAACTGTTTTTT
17	TRBV7-2	TRBJ1-3	NA	once	CASSLASSLLSGNTIYF	TGTGCCAGCAGCTTAGCCTCCAGTCTCCTCTCTGGAAACACCATATATTTT
14	TRBV19	TRBJ2-1	TRBD2	once	CASSWGGTYNEQFF	TGTGCCAGTAGTTGGGGGGGGACCTACAATGAGCAGTTCTTC
16	TRBV19	TRBJ2-1	NA	NA	CASSIDLRGLYNEQFF	TGTGCCAGTAGTATAGATCTGCGGGGGCTCTACAATGAGCAGTTCTTC
16	TRBV25-1	TRBJ2-2	NA	few	CASSEWPGESTGELFF	TGTGCCAGCAGTGAATGGCCAGGGGAGAGCACCGGGGAGCTGTTTTTT
16	TRBV7-7	TRBJ2-5	TRBD2	NA	CASSPRLAGGQETQYF	TGTGCCAGCAGCCCAAGACTAGCGGGGGGCCAAGAGACCCAGTACTTC
12	TRBV7-9	TRBJ1-2	NA	NA	CASRGNNYGYTF	TGTGCCAGCCGGGGGAATAACTATGGCTACACCTTC
16	TRBV9	TRBJ2-3	TRBD1	NA	CASSEDRRSSTDTQYF	TGTGCCAGCAGCGAGGACAGGCGGTCTAGCACAGATACGCAGTATTTT
13	TRBV13	TRBJ1-2	NA	NA	CASSSTGPYGYTF	TGTGCCAGCAGCTCGACAGGCCCCTATGGCTACACCTTC
14	TRBV5-6	TRBJ1-6	TRBD1	NA	CASSSGTGFSPLHF	TGTGCCAGCAGCTCCGGGACAGGGTTCTCACCCCTCCACTTT